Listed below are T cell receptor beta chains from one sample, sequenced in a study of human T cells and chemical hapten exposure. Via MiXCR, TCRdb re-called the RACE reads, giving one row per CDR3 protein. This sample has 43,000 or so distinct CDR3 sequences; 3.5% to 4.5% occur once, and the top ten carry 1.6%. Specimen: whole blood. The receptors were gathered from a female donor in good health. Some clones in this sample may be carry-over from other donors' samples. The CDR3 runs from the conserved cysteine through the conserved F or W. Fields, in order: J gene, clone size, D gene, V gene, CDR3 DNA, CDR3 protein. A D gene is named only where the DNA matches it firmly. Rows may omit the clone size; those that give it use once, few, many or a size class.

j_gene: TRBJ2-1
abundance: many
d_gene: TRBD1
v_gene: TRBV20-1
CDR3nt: TGCAGTGCTAGAGATCTAAGGGGGCTCCTGTACAATGAGCAGTTCTTC
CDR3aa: CSARDLRGLLYNEQFF

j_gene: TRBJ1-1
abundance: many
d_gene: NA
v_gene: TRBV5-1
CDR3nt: TGCGCCAGCAGCGGTACGACAGCCACGAACACTGAAGCTTTCTTT
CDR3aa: CASSGTTATNTEAFF

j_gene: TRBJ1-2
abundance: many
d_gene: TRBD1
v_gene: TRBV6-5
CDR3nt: TGTGCCAGCAGAACCAACAGGGGGCAATTTGGCTACACCTTC
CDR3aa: CASRTNRGQFGYTF

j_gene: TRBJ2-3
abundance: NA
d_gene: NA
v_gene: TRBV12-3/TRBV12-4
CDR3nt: TGTGCCAGCAGTTTGTACGCAGGGCCAGATACGCAGTATTTT
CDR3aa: CASSLYAGPDTQYF

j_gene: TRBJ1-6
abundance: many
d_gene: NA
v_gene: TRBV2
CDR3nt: TGTGCCAGCAGTGAATACGGGGCGACTAATTCACCCCTCCACTTT
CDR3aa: CASSEYGATNSPLHF

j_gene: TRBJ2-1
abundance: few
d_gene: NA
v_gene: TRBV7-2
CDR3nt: TGTGCCAGCAGCCCAGCGGTAGGATTCAATGAGCAGTTCTTC
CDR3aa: CASSPAVGFNEQFF

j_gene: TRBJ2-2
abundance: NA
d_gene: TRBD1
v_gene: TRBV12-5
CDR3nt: TGTGCTAGTGGAAATCGGGACAGAGATAACACCGGGGAGCTGTTTTTT
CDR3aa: CASGNRDRDNTGELFF

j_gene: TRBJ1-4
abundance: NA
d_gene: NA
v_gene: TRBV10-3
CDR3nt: TGTGCCATCAGTGACCCCACAAGAGCCAGTGAAAAACTGTTTTTT
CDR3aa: CAISDPTRASEKLFF

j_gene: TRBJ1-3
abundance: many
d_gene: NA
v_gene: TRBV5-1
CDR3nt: TGCGCCAGCAGCCTAGCGGGACGTGGAAACACCATATATTTT
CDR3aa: CASSLAGRGNTIYF

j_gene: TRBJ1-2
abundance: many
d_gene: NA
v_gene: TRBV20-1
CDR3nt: TGCAGTGCTAGCCCGGGACCCAACCCCCATGGCTACACCTTC
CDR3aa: CSASPGPNPHGYTF

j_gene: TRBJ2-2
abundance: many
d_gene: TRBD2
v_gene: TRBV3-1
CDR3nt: TGTGCCAGCAGCCAAGGGGATAGCGGGGGCCCCAACACCGGGGAGCTGTTTTTT
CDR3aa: CASSQGDSGGPNTGELFF

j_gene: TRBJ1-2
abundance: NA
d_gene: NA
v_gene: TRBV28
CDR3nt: TGTGCCAGCAGTATGCAGGGAAGAGTCTATGGCTACACCTTC
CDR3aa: CASSMQGRVYGYTF

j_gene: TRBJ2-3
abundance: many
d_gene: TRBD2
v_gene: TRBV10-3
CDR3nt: TGTGCCATCTTCTCACCGGGACTACCTCCGAATACGCAGTATTTT
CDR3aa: CAIFSPGLPPNTQYF

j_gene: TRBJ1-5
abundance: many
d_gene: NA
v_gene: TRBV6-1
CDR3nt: TGTGCCAGCAGTGAAGCAGGGGGGAGCAATCAGCCCCAGCATTTT
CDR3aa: CASSEAGGSNQPQHF

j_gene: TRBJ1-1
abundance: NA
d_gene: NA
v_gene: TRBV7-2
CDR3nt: TGTGCCAGCAGCCCCAAGAACACTGAAGCTTTCTTT
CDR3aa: CASSPKNTEAFF

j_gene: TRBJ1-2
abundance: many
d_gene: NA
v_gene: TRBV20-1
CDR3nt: TGCAGTGCTAGAGATCAAGCAGGGATTAACTATGGCTACACCTTC
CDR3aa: CSARDQAGINYGYTF

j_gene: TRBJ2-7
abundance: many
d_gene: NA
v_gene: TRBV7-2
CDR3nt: TGTGCCAGCAGCCCGCAGGGGGGGTCTTCCTACGAGCAGTACTTC
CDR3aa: CASSPQGGSSYEQYF

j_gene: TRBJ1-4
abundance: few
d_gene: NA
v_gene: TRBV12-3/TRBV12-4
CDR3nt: TGTGCCAGCAGTTTAGCGGTGGGAGATAATGAAAAACTGTTTTTT
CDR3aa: CASSLAVGDNEKLFF

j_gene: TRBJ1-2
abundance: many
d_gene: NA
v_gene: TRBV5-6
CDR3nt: TGTGCCAGCAGCTTGGCCCCAGACTATGGCTACACCTTC
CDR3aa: CASSLAPDYGYTF

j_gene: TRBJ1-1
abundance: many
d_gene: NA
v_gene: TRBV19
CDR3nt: TGTGCCAGCCCGCCGAGGGGAGGGGTGAACACTGAAGCTTTCTTT
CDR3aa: CASPPRGGVNTEAFF

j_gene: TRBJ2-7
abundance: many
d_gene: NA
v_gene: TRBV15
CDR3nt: TGTGCCACCAGCAGAGAAGGTATGGGGGGATCCTACGAGCAGTACTTC
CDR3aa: CATSREGMGGSYEQYF

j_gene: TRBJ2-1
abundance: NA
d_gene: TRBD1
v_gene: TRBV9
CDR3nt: TGTGCCAGCAGCGTAGATAGTTGGACAGGGGGATTTGAGTTCTTC
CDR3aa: CASSVDSWTGGFEFF

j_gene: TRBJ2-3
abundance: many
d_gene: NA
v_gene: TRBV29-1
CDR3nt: TGCAGCGTTGAGGTCAACACAGATACGCAGTATTTT
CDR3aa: CSVEVNTDTQYF

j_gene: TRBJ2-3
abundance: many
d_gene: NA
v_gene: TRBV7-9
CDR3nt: TGTGCCAGCAGTCCCCCGGGGGCTAGCACAGATACGCAGTATTTT
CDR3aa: CASSPPGASTDTQYF

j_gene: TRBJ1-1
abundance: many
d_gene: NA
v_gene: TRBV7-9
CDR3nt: TGTGCCAGCAGCACCGCTCTGGCCAGGAACACTGAAGCTTTCTTT
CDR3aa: CASSTALARNTEAFF

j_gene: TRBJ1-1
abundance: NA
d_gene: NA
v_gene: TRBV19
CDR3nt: TGTCCCAGTAGTATGACCGCCGAAATCTGGGGCACTGAAGCTTTCTTT
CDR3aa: CPSSMTAEIWGTEAFF

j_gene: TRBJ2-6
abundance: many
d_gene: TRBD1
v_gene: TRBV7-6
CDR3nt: TGTGCCAGCAGCTTAGGTGTCGGGACAGGTTTCTCTGGGGCCAACGTCCTGACTTTC
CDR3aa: CASSLGVGTGFSGANVLTF

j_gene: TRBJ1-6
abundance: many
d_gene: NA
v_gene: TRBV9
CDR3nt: TGTGCCAGCAGCGCCGGGAATTCACCCCTCCACTTT
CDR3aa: CASSAGNSPLHF

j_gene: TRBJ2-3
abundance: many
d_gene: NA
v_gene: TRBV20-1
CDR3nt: TGCAGTGCTAGAGCCCCCGGGACAGATACGCAGTATTTT
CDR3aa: CSARAPGTDTQYF

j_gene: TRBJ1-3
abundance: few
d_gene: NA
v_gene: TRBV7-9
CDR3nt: TGTGCCGGCACGGGGGAGGCTACGAGGAACACCATATATTTT
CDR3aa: CAGTGEATRNTIYF

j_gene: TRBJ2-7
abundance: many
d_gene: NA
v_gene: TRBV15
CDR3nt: TGTGCCACCAGCGATAATATGCGGGGAGCCCGGCAGTACTTC
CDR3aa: CATSDNMRGARQYF

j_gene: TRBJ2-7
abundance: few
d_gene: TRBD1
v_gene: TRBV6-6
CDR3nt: TGTGCCAGCAGTTACCGGGACAGGGGGCGCGAGCAGTACTTC
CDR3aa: CASSYRDRGREQYF

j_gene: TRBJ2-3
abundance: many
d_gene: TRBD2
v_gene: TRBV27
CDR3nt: TGTGCCAGCAGTAAATTAGCGGGGGGTGTAGATACGCAGTATTTT
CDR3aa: CASSKLAGGVDTQYF

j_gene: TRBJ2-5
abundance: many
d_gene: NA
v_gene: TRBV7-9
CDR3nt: TGTGCCAGCAGCCTGACACCCGGCAGTACCCTGAACGGAGAGACCCAGTACTTC
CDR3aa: CASSLTPGSTLNGETQYF

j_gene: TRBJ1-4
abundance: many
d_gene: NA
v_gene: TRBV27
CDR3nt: TGTGCCAGCAGCGCCATGTGGGAGAGCCCCGCGAGCGAAAAACTGTTTTTT
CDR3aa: CASSAMWESPASEKLFF

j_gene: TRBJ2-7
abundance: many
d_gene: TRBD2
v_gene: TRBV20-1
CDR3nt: TGCAGTGCTTGGGGGGGGGTATCCGGACGCTACGAGCAGTACTTC
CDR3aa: CSAWGGVSGRYEQYF

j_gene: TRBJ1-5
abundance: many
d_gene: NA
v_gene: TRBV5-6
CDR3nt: TGTGCCAGCAGTCCGGACGGGGGAAGGCCCCAGCATTTT
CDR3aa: CASSPDGGRPQHF

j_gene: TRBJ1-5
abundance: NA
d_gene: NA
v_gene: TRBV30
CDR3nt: TGTGCCTGGAGTGTACGGGGAAGCCAGCCCCAGCATTTT
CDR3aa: CAWSVRGSQPQHF

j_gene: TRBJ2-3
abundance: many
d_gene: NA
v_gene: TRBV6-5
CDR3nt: TGTGCCAGCAGAGACAGCCTTGGGCACACAGATACGCAGTATTTT
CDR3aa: CASRDSLGHTDTQYF

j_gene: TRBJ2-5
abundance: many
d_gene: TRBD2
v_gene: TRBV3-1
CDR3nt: TGTGCCAGCAGCCAAGAAGGGATAGCGGGCTCTCAAGAGACCCAGTACTTC
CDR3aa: CASSQEGIAGSQETQYF

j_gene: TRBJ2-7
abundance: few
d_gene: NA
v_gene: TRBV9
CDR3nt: TGTGCCAGCAGCGTAGTTCCGGGGCCCTACGAGCAGTACTTC
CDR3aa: CASSVVPGPYEQYF

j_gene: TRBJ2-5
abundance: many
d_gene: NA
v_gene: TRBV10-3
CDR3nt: TGTGCCATCAGTGATGGTAGCCAAGAGACCCAGTACTTC
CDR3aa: CAISDGSQETQYF

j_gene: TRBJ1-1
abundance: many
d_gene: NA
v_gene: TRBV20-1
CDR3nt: TGCAGTGCTAGGCGCACAGGGAGCACTGAAGCTTTCTTT
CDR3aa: CSARRTGSTEAFF

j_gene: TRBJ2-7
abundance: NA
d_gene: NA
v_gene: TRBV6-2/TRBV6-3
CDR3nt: TGTGCCAGCACGGACCAATACGAGCAGTACTTC
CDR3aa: CASTDQYEQYF

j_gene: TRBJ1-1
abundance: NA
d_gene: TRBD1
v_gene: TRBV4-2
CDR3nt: TGTGCCAGTAAGGTCTCAGGGGGGGACACTGAAGCTTTCTTT
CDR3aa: CASKVSGGDTEAFF

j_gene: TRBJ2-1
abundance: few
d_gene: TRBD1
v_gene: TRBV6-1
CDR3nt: TGTGCCAGCAGCGAACAGGGGATCTCCAATGAGCAGTTCTTC
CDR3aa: CASSEQGISNEQFF

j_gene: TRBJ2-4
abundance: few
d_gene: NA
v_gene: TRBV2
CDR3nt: TGTGCCAGCAGGGAGAGACACTCCGAAGCCAAAAACATTCAGTACTTC
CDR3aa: CASRERHSEAKNIQYF